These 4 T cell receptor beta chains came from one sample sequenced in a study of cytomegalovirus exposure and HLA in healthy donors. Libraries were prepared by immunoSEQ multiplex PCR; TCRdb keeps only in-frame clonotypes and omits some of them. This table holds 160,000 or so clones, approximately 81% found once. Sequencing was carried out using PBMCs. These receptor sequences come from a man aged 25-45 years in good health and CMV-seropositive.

The DNA for the CDR3 is TGCGCCAGCAGCTTGGCGCCGGGGGGGGCCGGGGAGCTGTTTTTT. It translates to CASSLAPGGAGELFF. The gene calls are TRBV5-1 and TRBJ2-2, with 8 bases identical to TRBD2. The length of the CDR3 is 15 residues. Germline V gives CDR1 SGHRS, CDR2 YFSETQ. J lost 6 bases, V lost 0 bases, and 4 bases had no gene match.

The CDR3, as DNA: TGTGCCAGCAGTGCGCGACAGGGGGCGTACGAGCAGTACTTC. Its protein product is CASSARQGAYEQYF. V usage is TRBV27 and J usage is TRBJ2-7, with 10 bases aligning to TRBD1. V trimming: 5 bases; J trimming: 4 bases; junction bases outside the gene matches: 5. There are 14 residues in the CDR3. Germline V gene data show CDR1 as MNHEY and CDR2 as SMNVEV (reference sequence).

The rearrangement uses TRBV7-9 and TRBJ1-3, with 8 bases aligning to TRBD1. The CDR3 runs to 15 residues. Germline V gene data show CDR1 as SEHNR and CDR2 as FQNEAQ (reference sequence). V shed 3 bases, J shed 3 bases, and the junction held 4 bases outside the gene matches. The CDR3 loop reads CASSLTGTGGNTIYF. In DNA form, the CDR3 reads TGTGCCAGCAGCTTGACCGGGACAGGTGGAAACACCATATATTTT.

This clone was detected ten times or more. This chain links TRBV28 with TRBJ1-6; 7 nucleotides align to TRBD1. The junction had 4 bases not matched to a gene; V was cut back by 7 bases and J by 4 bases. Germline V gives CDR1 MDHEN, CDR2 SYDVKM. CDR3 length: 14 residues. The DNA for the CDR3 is TGTGCCAGCATCCGGGACAGTTATAATTCACCCCTCCACTTT. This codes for CASIRDSYNSPLHF.